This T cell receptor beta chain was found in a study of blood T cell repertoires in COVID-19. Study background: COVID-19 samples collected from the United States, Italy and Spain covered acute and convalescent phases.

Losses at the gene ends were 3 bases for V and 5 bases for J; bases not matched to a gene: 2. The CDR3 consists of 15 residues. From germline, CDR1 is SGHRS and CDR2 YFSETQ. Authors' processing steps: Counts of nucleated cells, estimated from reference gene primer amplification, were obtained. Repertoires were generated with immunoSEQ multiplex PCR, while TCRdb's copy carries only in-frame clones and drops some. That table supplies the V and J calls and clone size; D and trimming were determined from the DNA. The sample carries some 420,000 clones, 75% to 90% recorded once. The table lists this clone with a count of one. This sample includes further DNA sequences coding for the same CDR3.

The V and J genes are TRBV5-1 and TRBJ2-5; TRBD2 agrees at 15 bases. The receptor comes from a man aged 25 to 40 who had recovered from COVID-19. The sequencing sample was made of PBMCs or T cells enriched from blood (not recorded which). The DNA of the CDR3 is TGCGCCAGCAGCTCGGGACTAGCGGGAGGTGAGACCCAGTACTTC. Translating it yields CASSSGLAGGETQYF.